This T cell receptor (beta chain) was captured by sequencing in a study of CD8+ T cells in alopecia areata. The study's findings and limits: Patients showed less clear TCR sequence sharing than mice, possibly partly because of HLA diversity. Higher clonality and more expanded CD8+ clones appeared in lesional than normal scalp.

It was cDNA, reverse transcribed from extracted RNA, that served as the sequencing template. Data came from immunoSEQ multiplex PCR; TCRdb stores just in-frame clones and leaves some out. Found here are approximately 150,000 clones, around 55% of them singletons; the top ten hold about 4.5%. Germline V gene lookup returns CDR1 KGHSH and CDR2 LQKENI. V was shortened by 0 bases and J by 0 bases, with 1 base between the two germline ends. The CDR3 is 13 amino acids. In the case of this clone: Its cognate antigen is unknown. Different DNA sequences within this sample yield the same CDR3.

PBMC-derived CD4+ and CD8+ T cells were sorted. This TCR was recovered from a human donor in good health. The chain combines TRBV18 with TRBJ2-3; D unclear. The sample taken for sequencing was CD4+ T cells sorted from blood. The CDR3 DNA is TGTGCCAGCTCACCACCAAGCACAGATACGCAGTATTTT. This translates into CASSPPSTDTQYF.